This T cell receptor (beta chain) was recorded in a study of T cell responses to AZD1222 COVID-19 vaccine. In regard to this clone: The antigen remains undetermined.

Whole-study results and caveats: Donors were mostly white British, more females; clonal diversity possibly underestimated. A reported finding is that nearly half of spike-specific TCRs target unmutated variant regions. After the peak T cell response, and only then, were repertoires sampled.

Clones were sequenced by immunoSEQ multiplex PCR, and TCRdb holds only the in-frame ones, with some missing. Of around 120,000 clones listed, around 94% are singletons. This CDR3 comprises 17 residues. Germline V gene data show CDR1 as GTSNPN and CDR2 as SVGIG (reference sequence). The V end lost 0 bases, the J end lost 3 bases, and 20 bases lay between the germline ends. The chain links TRBV30 to TRBJ1-1; maybe TRBD1 (6 bases). The source is an adult in good health. Here the sequenced sample was peripheral blood, taken on day 0 of AZD1222 vaccination. The CDR3 reads CAWSVFGGNFRDTEAFF. Written as DNA, the CDR3 is TGTGCCTGGAGTGTATTCGGGGGCAACTTTAGGGACACTGAAGCTTTCTTT.